These T cell receptor beta chains were read from a single sample in a study of shared clonotypes between healthy human individuals. The table came from immunoSEQ multiplex PCR; TCRdb's copy has only in-frame clones and leaves some out. The sample shows approximately 2.5 million clones, 80% to 95% of them seen only once. Sequencing input: naive CD4+ T cells from PBMCs. Receptors were obtained from a man younger than 35 in good health. Some clones in this sample may be carry-over from other donors' samples. Each CDR3 is given with its conserved first and last residue. The order of the fields is D gene, V gene, clone size, J gene, CDR3 DNA, CDR3 protein. D genes are given only for firm matches. For some rows the clone size is stated as once, few or many, or as a class when expanded; others skip it.

NA,TRBV2,NA,TRBJ2-7,TGTGCCAGCAGTGAAATCTCCCAGGTAGCGTACGAGCAGTACTTC,CASSEISQVAYEQYF
TRBD1,TRBV7-9,NA,TRBJ1-2,TGTGCCAGCAGCACGGGACAGGTTAACTATGGCTACACCTTC,CASSTGQVNYGYTF
TRBD1,TRBV29-1,NA,TRBJ2-3,TGCAGCGTTGAAAGTCAGGGGGCAGGCGGGACCCCGGATACGCAGTATTTT,CSVESQGAGGTPDTQYF
TRBD2,TRBV7-2,NA,TRBJ2-1,TGTGCCAGCAGCTTAAGCGGCGGGAGGTCCTACAATGAGCAGTTCTTC,CASSLSGGRSYNEQFF
NA,TRBV28,NA,TRBJ2-1,TGTGCCAGCAGTTTGGACAATGAGCAGTTCTTC,CASSLDNEQFF
NA,TRBV9,NA,TRBJ2-2,TGTGCCAGCAGCGTAAGGGGGGCCGGGGAGCTGTTTTTT,CASSVRGAGELFF
NA,TRBV5-1,NA,TRBJ2-7,TGCGCCAGCAGCCCGGGAAAAAACCTTGCCGAGCAGTACTTC,CASSPGKNLAEQYF
NA,TRBV7-9,NA,TRBJ1-4,TGTGCCAGCAGCCCCGTGACAGTGGCTAATGAAAAACTGTTTTTT,CASSPVTVANEKLFF
NA,TRBV4-2,NA,TRBJ2-7,TGTGCCAGCAGCCGGAATCTTGGGACGACGGGGGAGCAGTACTTC,CASSRNLGTTGEQYF
NA,TRBV28,NA,TRBJ1-3,TGTGCCAGCACCACAGGCTCTGGAAACACCATATATTTT,CASTTGSGNTIYF
NA,TRBV5-1,NA,TRBJ2-7,TGCGCCAGCAGCTTGGGGGAGTACTACGAGCAGTACTTC,CASSLGEYYEQYF
NA,TRBV10-2,NA,TRBJ2-3,TGCGCCAGCAGGTACGATCAGGGGCGAAGCACAGATACGCAGTATTTT,CASRYDQGRSTDTQYF
NA,TRBV29-1,NA,TRBJ2-3,TGCAGCGGGACCAGGGGAGATACGCAGTATTTT,CSGTRGDTQYF
NA,TRBV30,NA,TRBJ1-4,TGTGCCTGGAGTCTCCAGGGCGGCACTAATGAAAAACTGTTTTTT,CAWSLQGGTNEKLFF
NA,TRBV28,NA,TRBJ2-1,TGTGCCAGCAGTTTGGGCGTCCACCTCAATGAGCAGTTCTTC,CASSLGVHLNEQFF
NA,TRBV5-8,NA,TRBJ2-3,TGTGCCAGCAGCTTGGCAACTAGCCCGATCACAGATACGCAGTATTTT,CASSLATSPITDTQYF
TRBD2,TRBV7-2,NA,TRBJ2-2,TGTGCCAGCAGCTTAGTAGTAGCGGGGGCCGCGAACACCGGGGAGCTGTTTTTT,CASSLVVAGAANTGELFF
NA,TRBV28,NA,TRBJ2-7,TGTGCCAGCAGTTTCGGTGGAAGGGCCTACGAGCAGTACTTC,CASSFGGRAYEQYF
TRBD2,TRBV9,NA,TRBJ2-1,TGTGCCAGCCCTAGCGGGGGACGGGGTGAGCAGTTCTTC,CASPSGGRGEQFF
TRBD2,TRBV5-1,NA,TRBJ2-2,TGCGCCAGCAGCTTGGGACTAGCGGGGCTCCCGGAGCTGTTTTTT,CASSLGLAGLPELFF
NA,TRBV7-9,NA,TRBJ1-4,TGTGCCAGCAGCCCGGGTAAGGGGAGCGCTGAAAAACTGTTTTTT,CASSPGKGSAEKLFF
NA,TRBV6-6,NA,TRBJ2-5,TGTGCCAGCAGTTACGGGGGAAATTTCGAGACCCAGTACTTC,CASSYGGNFETQYF
TRBD2,TRBV9,NA,TRBJ2-5,TGTGCCAGCAGCGTAGCTGGTAGGGGAGCGGGAGGTACCCAAGAGACCCAGTACTTC,CASSVAGRGAGGTQETQYF
NA,TRBV5-1,NA,TRBJ2-2,TGCGCCAGCAGCACCCCGAACACCGGGGAGCTGTTTTTT,CASSTPNTGELFF
NA,TRBV18,NA,TRBJ2-3,TGTGCCAGCGCGCGTGAGGGCCGAACAGATACGCAGTATTTT,CASAREGRTDTQYF
TRBD2,TRBV5-4,NA,TRBJ2-1,TGTGCCAGCAGCGGGATGGGGACTAGCCTAGACAATGAGCAGTTCTTC,CASSGMGTSLDNEQFF
NA,TRBV6-5,NA,TRBJ2-7,TGTGCCAGCAGCCGGACAGAATCCTACGAGCAGTACTTC,CASSRTESYEQYF
TRBD1,TRBV6-6,NA,TRBJ1-3,TGTGCCAGCAGCCCGGACTCGGACAGGGGAAACACCATATATTTT,CASSPDSDRGNTIYF
TRBD2,TRBV5-1,NA,TRBJ2-7,TGCGCCAGCAGCTTGCCGGGACTAGCGGCACCTAACGAGCAGTACTTC,CASSLPGLAAPNEQYF
TRBD2,TRBV16,NA,TRBJ2-3,TGTGCCAGCAGCCAATCGAGAGCGGCTAGCGGGAGCTCGGATACGCAGTATTTT,CASSQSRAASGSSDTQYF
TRBD2,TRBV28,NA,TRBJ2-3,TGTGCCAGCAGTTTATATGAGGGAGGGCCCGGAGATACGCAGTATTTT,CASSLYEGGPGDTQYF
NA,TRBV9,few,TRBJ1-5,TGTGCCAGCAGCGAGGCTTCGGGGAGAGGGCCCCAGCATTTT,CASSEASGRGPQHF
TRBD1,TRBV2,NA,TRBJ2-3,TGTGCCAGCCGCCGAGGGGTGGTAGGGGGCACGCAGTATTTT,CASRRGVVGGTQYF
NA,TRBV27,NA,TRBJ2-1,TGTGCCAGCAGTTTCCGAGGGCTAAATCCAAACTACAATGAGCAGTTCTTC,CASSFRGLNPNYNEQFF
TRBD1,TRBV6-9,NA,TRBJ1-5,TGTGCCAGCAGCACCCTTTGTGGGACAGGGGACCAGCCCCAGCATTTT,CASSTLCGTGDQPQHF
NA,TRBV7-2,NA,TRBJ2-7,TGTGCCAGCAGCTTAGCAATACTCTACGAGCAGTACTTC,CASSLAILYEQYF
NA,TRBV6-6,NA,TRBJ2-7,TGTGCCAGCAGTTACTGGCCTTCGGATGGCTACGAGCAGTACTTC,CASSYWPSDGYEQYF
NA,TRBV5-1,NA,TRBJ2-1,TGCGCCAGCAGCTTTCCGGGAAGCTCCTACAATGAGCAGTTCTTC,CASSFPGSSYNEQFF
NA,TRBV7-8,NA,TRBJ2-3,TGTGCCAGCAGCTTTGGTACAGATACGCAGTATTTT,CASSFGTDTQYF
NA,TRBV6-4,NA,TRBJ1-5,TGTGCCAGCAGGGGGGCCCTTAGCAATCAGCCCCAGCATTTT,CASRGALSNQPQHF
TRBD2,TRBV2,NA,TRBJ2-7,TGTGCCAGCAGTGTCGGAGCGGGAGGAATCTACGAGCAGTACTTC,CASSVGAGGIYEQYF
TRBD2,TRBV18,NA,TRBJ2-4,TGTGCCAGCTCGTCTCTAGCGGGAGGAACCCAAAACATTCAGTACTTC,CASSSLAGGTQNIQYF
NA,TRBV19,NA,TRBJ1-4,TGTGCCAGTAGCCTCGGCAGGTTTGGCGAAAAACTGTTTTTT,CASSLGRFGEKLFF
TRBD1,TRBV27,NA,TRBJ2-7,TGTGCCAGCAGCCAGAGGGGCACGGGGACAGGGAGAAACTACGAGCAGTACTTC,CASSQRGTGTGRNYEQYF
TRBD1,TRBV28,NA,TRBJ2-7,TGTGCCAGCAGTCTACAGGGACAGGCCCCGGAGCAGTACTTC,CASSLQGQAPEQYF
NA,TRBV28,NA,TRBJ2-5,TGTGCCAGCAGTTTTAAGAAGGGGCTTGTGGGGACCCAGTACTTC,CASSFKKGLVGTQYF
NA,TRBV2,NA,TRBJ1-4,TGTGCCAGCACCGAGGGGGAGGGGAGCATTCCCGAAAAACTGTTTTTT,CASTEGEGSIPEKLFF
NA,TRBV18,NA,TRBJ1-1,TGTGCCAGCTCACCGCAGGGGATACCTAACACTGAAGCTTTCTTT,CASSPQGIPNTEAFF
NA,TRBV6-5,NA,TRBJ2-7,TGTGCCAGCAGTTACAGGAGGGTATCCTACGAGCAGTACTTC,CASSYRRVSYEQYF
NA,TRBV7-2,NA,TRBJ2-3,TGTGCCAGCAGCTTAGAACCGCACACAGATACGCAGTATTTT,CASSLEPHTDTQYF
TRBD1,TRBV6-5,NA,TRBJ1-3,TGTGCCAGCAGTTACTCCCAGGGGGCAAGTGGAAACACCATATATTTT,CASSYSQGASGNTIYF
NA,TRBV7-2,NA,TRBJ1-3,TGTGCCAGCAGCTTAATTGGACGGTCCTCTGGAAACACCATATATTTT,CASSLIGRSSGNTIYF
NA,TRBV28,NA,TRBJ1-3,TGTGCCAGCAGTTTAAGGACTTTGGGACTTTCTGGAAACACCATATATTTT,CASSLRTLGLSGNTIYF
NA,TRBV6-5,NA,TRBJ2-2,TGTGCCAGCTTCCGGAGTCCCGGGGAGCTGTTTTTT,CASFRSPGELFF
TRBD1,TRBV5-4,NA,TRBJ2-5,TGTGCCAGCAGCTTGGAAGGGGGCGGAGAGACCCAGTACTTC,CASSLEGGGETQYF
NA,TRBV5-1,NA,TRBJ2-5,TGCGCCAGCAGCGGGGAGGCGATGGAGACCCAGTACTTC,CASSGEAMETQYF
TRBD1,TRBV9,NA,TRBJ2-5,TGTGCCAGCAGCGTAGACAGGGGGGAGACCCAGTACTTC,CASSVDRGETQYF